In its sample, the clone carrying this TCR beta chain was seen a few times. The CDR3 runs to 12 residues. V was trimmed by 6 bases and J by 2 bases, leaving 10 bases between them. Germline CDR1 reads DFQATT; CDR2 reads SNEGSKA (reference sequence). The sample originates from a study of human T cells and chemical hapten exposure. As for the study in general: Patients, a majority of them female, were diagnosed with alopecia areata, totalis or universalis. Across samples, TCR yields varied, mostly owing to small differences in pooled library volumes.

Library preparation tagged each individual cDNA molecule with a unique molecular identifier. One entry per CDR3 protein results from TCRdb running MiXCR on the RACE reads. Among roughly 180,000 distinct CDR3 sequences, 20% to 25% were seen once, and the ten largest hold about 6.7%. Time point of the sample: patch test 1, 2 weeks after DPC sensitization. Sample treatment: therapeutic diphenylcyclopropenone sensitization with weekly scalp DPC. The sequences come from whole blood, collected in connection with sensitization to the hapten diphenylcyclopropenone (DPC). The sequence came from a woman aged 45-60 years with alopecia areata. Some clones in this sample may be carry-over from other donors' samples. The chain carries TRBV20-1 and TRBJ2-5; D is ambiguous. The CDR3 DNA is TGCAGTGCCACAGAGGTTCAAGAGACCCAGTACTTC. It is translated as CSATEVQETQYF.